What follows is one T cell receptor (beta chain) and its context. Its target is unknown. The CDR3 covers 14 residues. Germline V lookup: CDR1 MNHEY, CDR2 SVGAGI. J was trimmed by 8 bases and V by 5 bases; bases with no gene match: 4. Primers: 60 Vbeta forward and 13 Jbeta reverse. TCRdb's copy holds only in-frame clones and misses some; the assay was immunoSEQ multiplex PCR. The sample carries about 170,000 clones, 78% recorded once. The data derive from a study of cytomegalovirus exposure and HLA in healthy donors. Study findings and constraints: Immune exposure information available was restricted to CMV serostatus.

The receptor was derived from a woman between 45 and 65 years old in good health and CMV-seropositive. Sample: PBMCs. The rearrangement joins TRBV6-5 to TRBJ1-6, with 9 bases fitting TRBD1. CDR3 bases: TGTGCCAGCAGTGAGACAGGGGGTGATTCACCCCTCCACTTT. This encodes CASSETGGDSPLHF.